The entry below describes one T cell receptor beta chain. The antigen this receptor binds is unknown. No much larger clone is present one base from it, and per-base qualities are unavailable. Collaborating institutions collected whole blood in K2EDTA tubes following their own protocols. For TCRbeta analysis, collaborators shipped samples as frozen whole blood, isolated PBMCs, or DNA extracted from either of those sample types. Taken from cysteine to phenylalanine, the CDR3 has 12 residues. Only CDR3 DNA remains: 36 bases, in frame from the first base. A distance of 10 bases separates the germline ends of V and J, which lose 5 bases and 6 bases respectively. The germline V gene encodes CDR1 SEHNR and CDR2 FQNEAQ (reference sequence). The immunoSEQ Assay, a bias-controlled multiplex PCR, was used to amplify TCRbeta CDR3 regions from genomic DNA. The authors' analysis ran thus. The number of nucleated cells in each sample was estimated from the amplification of reference gene primers within the assay. To quantify the absolute abundance of each unique TCRbeta CDR3 rearrangement, sequence reads were collapsed and filtered. For each sample, productive Simpson clonality was calculated as the square root of Simpson's diversity index over productive rearrangements. The clones in this table, taken by TCRdb from immuneACCESS, are in-frame only. Not every clone is retained; where verified, under half of the shortfall comes from an unresolved V gene, and the cause of the rest is unknown. V and J calls and clone size are as listed in that table; D and trimming were resolved from the DNA. This sample is represented by 50,000 to 75,000 clones; less than 90% of them were singletons. Roughly 4.6% of the sample lies in the top ten.

This sample is part of a study of blood T cell repertoires in COVID-19 (TCRdb year 2020). Regarding the research as a whole: The collaborator samples originated in the United States, Italy and Spain and spanned the acute and convalescent phases of COVID-19. The material from the prospective study consisted of cDNA or gDNA derived from T cells, B-cell-depleted T cells, or PBMCs. The dataset comprised deeply sampled blood TCRbeta repertoires from subjects exposed to, actively infected with, or recovered from COVID-19. The repertoires were released in a freely available public database meant as a resource for research on the immune response to SARS-CoV-2. The samples were drawn from the first 160 participants of the ongoing ImmuneRACE study and from roughly 1,300 subjects provided by 6 global collaborators. Sample metadata almost always included a de-identified subject ID, COVID-19 status, age in years and sex. Where HLA class I and class II types were available, the types were taken from metadata supplied by the sample provider, not from assay-based typing.

The paper as a whole reports these results and caveats: The quantity of clinical and demographic metadata differed by source and by participant and was supplied without curation.

This chain joins TRBV7-9 to TRBJ1-2; perhaps TRBD1 is the D gene, with 6 bases matching. The source material was peripheral blood. This clonotype was sampled from a man at least 80 years old in a cohort sampled during active COVID-19. The DNA sequence follows: TGTGCCAGCAGCCAGGGGTACGATGGCTACACCTTC. It codes for CASSQGYDGYTF. Extended through the reference TRBV7-9 and TRBJ1-2 proteins, this CDR3 yields the full variable domain: DTGVSQNPRHKITKRGQNVTFRCDPISEHNRLYWYRQTLGQGPEFLTYFQNEAQLEKSRLLSDRFSAERPKGSFSTLEIQRTEQGDSAMYLCASSQGYDGYTFGSGTRLTVV.